This T cell receptor beta chain was recorded in a study of Graves' ophthalmopathy and Graves' hyperthyroidism (dated by TCRdb to 2016 to 2019). Concerning the study at large: Peripheral blood was collected at initial diagnosis, prior to any treatment. The 100 discovery patients were divided at random into training and test sets in a 7:3 ratio. TCR beta repertoire signatures were used to distinguish Graves' ophthalmopathy from Graves' hyperthyroidism and to predict progression to ophthalmopathy. To explore V-J signatures that distinguish ophthalmopathy from hyperthyroidism, a discovery set of 100 patients was enrolled, made up of 43 with ophthalmopathy and fewer than 60 with stable hyperthyroidism. In total, 135 blood samples were TCR-sequenced: some 40 ophthalmopathy, under 85 hyperthyroidism and approximately 17 hyperthyroidism-to-ophthalmopathy patients. For independent validation, a separate cohort was made up of approximately 18 hyperthyroidism patients plus 17 patients who later progressed from hyperthyroidism to ophthalmopathy. Once sampling was done, hyperthyroidism patients were given methimazole at a starting dose of 30 mg daily, while ophthalmopathy patients were given high-dose intravenous methylprednisolone. In about six hyperthyroidism patients, T-cell repertoires of thyroid tissue and blood were compared. Overall study outcomes, separate from this receptor: In validation, the model predicted ophthalmopathy progression with about 71% sensitivity and approximately 78% specificity; eleven to twelve predicted patients were CT-confirmed with GO in a median of 6.5 months. No statistical method was used to predetermine the sample size, and group allocation was not hidden from the investigators. The 13-signature model separated ophthalmopathy from stable hyperthyroidism with roughly 90% sensitivity and almost 84% specificity in cross-validation, and 80%/75% in the test set. Among expanded thyroid clonotypes with frequency above 0.001, most also showed up in blood, which suggests that blood repertoires may reflect the thyroid immune response.

Hyperthyroidism was defined as stable when no progression to ophthalmopathy occurred within 18 months of follow-up. Patients with hyperthyroidism were aged 18 to 65 years, had been newly diagnosed, and had a disease duration of less than 2 months. Anyone with other autoimmune diseases, uncontrolled infections, pregnancy or lactation was excluded from the study. Diagnosis relied on clinical symptoms, serum thyroxine, TRAb, thyroid ultrasound and orbital computed tomography. Ficoll-Paque density gradient centrifugation was used to isolate PBMCs from around 10 ml of fresh peripheral blood. Total RNA was extracted using Trizol reagent, and RNA quality was checked on an Agilent 2100 Bioanalyzer. For repertoire sequencing, the TCR beta CDR3 regions were amplified from RNA transcripts. The first round was an RT-PCR using HTBI primers with the Qiagen OneStep RT-PCR kit, and this first round was followed by a second-round multiplex PCR, then size selection and purification. Sequencing of the libraries was carried out on an Illumina HiSeq2000 in paired-end mode with 100 bp reads. The authors' pipeline ran thus. SOAPnuke was used to process the reads, throwing out any read that had adapters, had uncalled bases, had a mean Phred below 15, or lacked an exact constant-primer or identifier match. High-quality paired reads were merged with COPE v1.2.5. Each unique nucleotide sequence was defined as a clonotype, and clonotypes were aligned to IMGT TRB V, D and J references with MiTCR v1.1. Only V-J combinations with frequency above 0.0001 were analysed, covering 99% to 99.2% of repertoires. For each V-J combination, a TCR clonal expansion and chaos score was defined as F50 clonal expansion divided by the chaos observed in the TCRdist matrix. Welch's t-statistics and random forest were used to reduce features to about a dozen V-J combinations, which were fed into a naive Bayes classifier. The similarity between thyroid and blood repertoires was quantified using the Morisita-Horn index. The public sequencing data were trimmed at Q25 with fastp and processed into clonotypes with MiXCR by TCRdb, which kept only in-frame beta chains. Entries that share a CDR3 protein sequence are merged under the most common genes and DNA. The V and J calls were not made by the authors but by TCRdb's processing. For this sample there are 620,000 or so distinct CDR3 sequences; approximately 21% appear just once. Of the sample, approximately 7.7% falls within the top ten clones.

Comment on this clonotype: There is no known antigen for this receptor. No much larger clonotype is one base removed from it; base qualities were not supplied.

Including the terminal cysteine and phenylalanine, the CDR3 comprises 15 residues. Only the CDR3 DNA stays, 45 bases, in frame from base 1. At the junction V is shortened by 8 bases and J by 0 bases, with 13 bases in between. This chain joins TRBV12-3 or TRBV12-4 to TRBJ2-2; perhaps TRBD1 is the D gene, with 6 bases matching. The sample was peripheral blood. The clonotype originates from a woman aged 18-29 years with stable Graves' hyperthyroidism. Some clones in this sample may be carry-over from other donors' samples. Donor details come from another sample of the same person, matched by shared clones. Read as DNA, the sequence is TGTGCCAGCGGGTCAGGGGCATCGAACACCGGGGAGCTGTTTTTT. It translates as CASGSGASNTGELFF.